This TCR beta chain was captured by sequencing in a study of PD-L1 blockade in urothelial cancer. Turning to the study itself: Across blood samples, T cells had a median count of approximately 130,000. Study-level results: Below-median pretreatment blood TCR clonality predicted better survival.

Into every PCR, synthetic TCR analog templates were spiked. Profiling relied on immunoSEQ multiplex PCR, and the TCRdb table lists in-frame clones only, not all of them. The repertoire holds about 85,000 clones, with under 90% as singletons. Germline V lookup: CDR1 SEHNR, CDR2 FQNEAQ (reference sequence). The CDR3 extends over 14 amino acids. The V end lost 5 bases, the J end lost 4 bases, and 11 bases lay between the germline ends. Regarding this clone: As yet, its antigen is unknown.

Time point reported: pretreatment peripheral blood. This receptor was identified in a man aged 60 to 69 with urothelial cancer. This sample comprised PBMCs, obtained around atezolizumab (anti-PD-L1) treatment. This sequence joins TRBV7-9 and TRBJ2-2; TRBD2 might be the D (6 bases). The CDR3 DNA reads TGTGCCAGCAGCCCGGCAGCGGGCACCGGGGAGCTGTTTTTT. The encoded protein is CASSPAAGTGELFF.